This T cell receptor (beta chain) was recorded in a study of CD8 T cells in Susac syndrome. With 2 bases removed from V and 1 base from J, the gap between germline ends came to 11 bases. Per the germline V gene, CDR1 is SGDLS and CDR2 is YYNGEE. This CDR3 comprises 15 residues. When the RNA was reverse transcribed, random hexamers were used with an input of roughly 0.5 to 1 ug. With immunoSEQ multiplex PCR, TCR beta CDR3 was amplified across 54 Vbeta and 13 Jbeta. MiXCR, run by TCRdb on the immunoSEQ multiplex PCR reads, gives a single entry per CDR3 protein. The data contain 150,000 to 200,000 distinct CDR3 sequences, approximately 95% of them singletons. Negative isolation yielded CD4+ and CD8+ T cells, and FACS enriched TEMRA cells.

The sample was CD8+ T cells from PBMCs. The TCR was taken from a human donor with multiple sclerosis. The chain employs TRBV9 and TRBJ2-3; tentatively, D is TRBD2 (6 bases). CDR3 DNA sequence: TGTGCCAGCAGCGTCGGGGGAGGACGCACAGATACGCAGTATTTT. Translating gives CASSVGGGRTDTQYF. The whole variable domain, remainder taken from reference TRBV9 and TRBJ2-3, is DSGVTQTPKHLITATGQRVTLRCSPRSGDLSVYWYQQSLDQGLQFLIQYYNGEERAKGNILERFSAQQFPDLHSELNLSSLELGDSALYFCASSVGGGRTDTQYFGPGTRLTVL.